This TCR beta chain came from a study of PD-1 blockade in classical Hodgkin lymphoma. Germline-derived CDR1 and CDR2 are MNHEY and SVGAGI. The CDR3 contains 11 residues. With 4 bases removed from V and 4 bases from J, the gap between germline ends came to 4 bases. Libraries were prepared by immunoSEQ multiplex PCR; TCRdb keeps only in-frame clonotypes and omits some of them. The sample shows 40,000 to 55,000 clones, 80% of them seen only once. Time point indicated: cycle 4 day 1 (C4D1), after more than five weeks of nivolumab. After autologous stem cell transplantation all patients relapsed, and prior brentuximab vedotin exposure differed between cohorts. Patients had relapsed/refractory classical Hodgkin lymphoma with complete response, partial response or progressive disease as best response.

The V call is TRBV6-5, the J call TRBJ2-5; D is unclear. This receptor was taken from a human donor with classical Hodgkin lymphoma. This sample comprised peripheral blood mononuclear cells (PBMCs), obtained before the fourth cycle of nivolumab. CDR3 nucleotide sequence: TGTGCCAGCAGTTTAGGAGAGACCCAGTACTTC. This translates into CASSLGETQYF.